A single sample is the source of the 9 T cell receptor beta chains below, sequenced in a study of OX40 agonist ivuxolimab in advanced cancers. Profiling relied on immunoSEQ multiplex PCR, and the TCRdb table lists in-frame clones only, not all of them. The sample holds about 57,000 clones, 80% to 95% seen once. Sequencing used CD4+ or CD8+ T cells sorted from blood, obtained in a trial of the OX40 agonist ivuxolimab. These TCRs come from an adult with an advanced solid tumor such as melanoma, head and neck, liver or kidney cancer.

V usage is TRBV27 and J usage is TRBJ2-1, with D possibly being TRBD1 or TRBD2 (5 bases each). V lost 11 bases to trimming and J lost 7 bases, with 12 bases between them. Germline CDR1 and CDR2: MNHEY and SMNVEV (reference sequence). This CDR3 comprises 11 residues. DNA for the CDR3: TGTGCCGCCTCGAGGGGTAATGAGCAGTTCTTC. This codes for CAASRGNEQFF.

This clone was found a few times. The rearrangement links TRBV27 to TRBJ2-7; D remains ambiguous. With 9 bases removed from V and 4 bases from J, the gap between germline ends came to 4 bases. This CDR3 is 9 amino acids long. The V gene's germline CDR1 is MNHEY and CDR2 SMNVEV (reference sequence). The CDR3 DNA sequence: TGTGCCAGGGGATACGAGCAGTACTTC. It translates to CARGYEQYF.

The J gene is TRBJ1-1, the V gene TRBV11-2; the match to TRBD1 covers 9 bases. V shed 5 bases and J 5 bases; nucleotides not matched to a gene: 6. Germline lookup yields CDR1 SGHAT and CDR2 FQNNGV. CDR3 size: 14 residues. DNA for the CDR3: TGTGCCAGCAGCCCGACAGGGGGTTTGACTGAAGCTTTCTTT. Translation gives CASSPTGGLTEAFF.

The rearrangement joins TRBV27 to TRBJ1-1; D remains unclear. The CDR3 has 15 residues. Germline V CDR1 and CDR2: MNHEY, SMNVEV (reference sequence). V dropped 4 bases and J dropped 0 bases, with 12 bases sitting between them. The CDR3, as DNA: TGTGCCAGCAGTTCCCACCCCACTATGAACACTGAAGCTTTCTTT. As protein: CASSSHPTMNTEAFF.

The chain uses TRBV27 and TRBJ2-1; D may be TRBD2 (6 bases). The CDR3 sequence is 14 residues long. Trimming took 1 base from V and 4 from J, leaving 8 bases between them. In germline, CDR1 is MNHEY, CDR2 SMNVEV (reference sequence). The CDR3 is CASSLFLAYNEQFF. For the CDR3, the DNA is TGTGCCAGCAGTTTATTTCTAGCGTACAATGAGCAGTTCTTC.

This chain uses TRBV13 with TRBJ2-6, with TRBD2 matching 8 bases. Germline values: CDR1 PRHDT, CDR2 FYEKMQ (reference sequence). V was pared by 6 bases and J by 2 bases, with 3 bases of the junction left unmatched. There are 15 residues in the CDR3. The CDR3 DNA reads TGTGCCAGCAGGCTCGGGGGGGCTGGGGCCAACGTCCTGACTTTC. It encodes CASRLGGAGANVLTF.

The rearrangement joins TRBV5-8 to TRBJ1-5; 7 nucleotides line up with TRBD1. Germline values: CDR1 SGHTS, CDR2 YDEGEE. J lost 4 bases, V lost 0 bases, and 13 bases had no gene match. The CDR3 is made up of 18 amino acids. The CDR3 spells CASSLAPFGDSANQPQHF. DNA for the CDR3: TGTGCCAGCAGCTTGGCCCCGTTTGGGGACAGCGCGAATCAGCCCCAGCATTTT.

The chain carries TRBV11-2 and TRBJ1-1; D is ambiguous. This CDR3 has 12 residues. V lost 1 base and J lost 4, with 4 bases in between. Looked up from germline, CDR1 is SGHAT and CDR2 is FQNNGV. This chain's CDR3 is CASSLGATEAFF. The CDR3 DNA sequence: TGTGCCAGCAGCTTAGGGGCCACTGAAGCTTTCTTT.

The CDR3 nucleotides read TGTGCCAGCAGCCGTATACCTGGCGGGATCGAGCAGTACTTC. Its protein is CASSRIPGGIEQYF. This rearrangement joins TRBV28 to TRBJ2-7; tentatively, D is TRBD2 (6 bases). This CDR3 has 14 residues. The V and J ends lost 6 bases and 6 bases respectively, with 18 bases between them. Germline V gene data show CDR1 as MDHEN and CDR2 as SYDVKM. Drawing the rest from reference TRBV28 and TRBJ2-7, the complete variable domain is DVKVTQSSRYLVKRTGEKVFLECVQDMDHENMFWYRQDPGLGLRLIYFSYDVKMKEKGDIPEGYSVSREKKERFSLILESASTNQTSMYLCASSRIPGGIEQYFGPGTRLTVT.